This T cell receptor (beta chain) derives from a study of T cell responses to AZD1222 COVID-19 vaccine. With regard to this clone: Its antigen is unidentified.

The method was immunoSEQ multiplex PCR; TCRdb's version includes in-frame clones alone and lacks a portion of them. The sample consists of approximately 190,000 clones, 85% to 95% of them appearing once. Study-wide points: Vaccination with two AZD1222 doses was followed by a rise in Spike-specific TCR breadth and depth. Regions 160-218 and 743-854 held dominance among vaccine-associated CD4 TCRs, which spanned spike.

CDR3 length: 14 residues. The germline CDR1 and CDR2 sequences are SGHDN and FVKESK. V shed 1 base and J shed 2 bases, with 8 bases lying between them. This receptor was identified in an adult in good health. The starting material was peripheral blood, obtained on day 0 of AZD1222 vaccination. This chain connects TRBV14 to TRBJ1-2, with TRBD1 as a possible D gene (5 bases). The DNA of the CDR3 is TGTGCCAGCAGCCAAGGCAGGGCGAACTATGGCTACACCTTC. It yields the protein CASSQGRANYGYTF.